This T cell receptor beta chain was identified during a study of PD-1 blockade in classical Hodgkin lymphoma. On the study more broadly: Patients in the cohort were put on intravenous nivolumab, 3 mg/kg every 2 weeks. Study results and caveats: The baseline diversity of complete responders showed similarity to that of newly diagnosed patients. Repertoire differences have undefined causes, possibly disease activity or prior therapy.

Repertoires were generated with immunoSEQ multiplex PCR, while TCRdb's copy carries only in-frame clones and drops some. Of 60,000 to 65,000 clones in the sample, about 91% were seen once. A single count supports this clone. Its antigen is as yet unknown. Autologous stem cell transplantation was followed by relapse in every patient, and brentuximab vedotin exposure varied. The germline CDR1 and CDR2 sequences are SGHRS and YFSETQ. The V end was cut by 2 bases, the J end by 6 bases, with 12 bases between. The CDR3 has 14 residues. Here the sequenced sample was peripheral blood mononuclear cells (PBMCs), taken at baseline. The chain recombines TRBV5-1 with TRBJ2-1, with D unclear. The clonotype comes from a human donor with classical Hodgkin lymphoma. CDR3 in amino acids: CASSFGGYTNEQFF. CDR3 bases: TGCGCCAGCAGCTTTGGTGGTTATACCAATGAGCAGTTCTTC.